This T cell receptor beta chain derives from a study of CD8 T cells in ankylosing spondylitis. Study-level results: Prior literature has documented some motif variants in synovial fluid and blood from reactive arthritis. What seemed typical of ankylosing spondylitis blood was a TCR beta motif built from eight highly homologous variants.

Using quantitative 5'-RACE with molecular barcodes, the authors made TCR beta libraries. One entry per CDR3 protein results from TCRdb running MiXCR on the 5' RACE reads. The sample yields around 890,000 distinct CDR3 sequences, about 10% seen once. Ten or more counts support this clonotype. No antigen is known for it. The TCR was taken from a male donor with ankylosing spondylitis. The sample consisted of blood, either unsorted or a sorted T cell fraction (not recorded which).

CDR3 nucleotide sequence: TGTGCCATCAGTGAGTCGACTAGCGGGAGCCGTACGACGCAGTATTTT. It yields the protein CAISESTSGSRTTQYF. The J gene is TRBJ2-3, the V gene TRBV10-3; the match to TRBD2 covers 12 bases. The CDR3 contains 16 residues. CDR1 and CDR2 (germline): ENHRY, SYGVKD. J lost 9 bases, V lost 0 bases, and 7 bases had no gene match.